This T cell receptor beta chain stems from a study of shared clonotypes between healthy human individuals. With regard to this clone: Antigen specificity is unknown.

Study observations and caveats: Naive subsets generally had larger estimated richness than memory subsets. The study found about 5% of naive CD4 clonotypes shared across several donors. The genetic and exposure-history diversity represented was limited by few donors.

The CDR3 sequence is 13 residues long. V shed 5 bases and J shed 1 base, with 8 bases lying between them. Germline CDR1 LGHNT, CDR2 FRNRAP. Roughly 27,000 T cell genomes, or 200 to 250 ng DNA, went into the sorted-subset replicate PCRs. The data were produced by immunoSEQ multiplex PCR, yet TCRdb's version contains in-frame clones alone and is incomplete. The data show 2,100,000 or so clones, approximately 94% seen once. The sample was naive CD4+ T cells sorted from blood. Subset in this sample: CD45RA+ positively selected. The TCR comes from a man aged 18 to 29 in good health. This chain uses TRBV12-5 with TRBJ1-1; a weak D match, TRBD1 (5 bases). The CDR3: CASGQTGNTEAFF. Written as DNA, the CDR3 is TGTGCTAGTGGTCAAACAGGGAACACTGAAGCTTTCTTT.